The 16 T cell receptor beta chains in this list originate from one sample, sequenced in a study of shared clonotypes between healthy human individuals. The method was immunoSEQ multiplex PCR; TCRdb's version includes in-frame clones alone and lacks a portion of them. The sample lists about 1 million clones; about 74% were seen once. Input material: memory CD4+ T cells sorted from blood. Subset: CD45RA-negative fraction. The receptors were sampled from a man aged 18 to 29 in good health.

The chain carries TRBV10-2 and TRBJ1-4; D unresolved. This CDR3 comprises 17 residues. CDR1 is WSHSY, CDR2 SAAADI, per germline. The V and J ends lost 3 bases and 0 bases respectively, with 14 bases between them. The CDR3 region is CASSDPRKGPTNEKLFF. The CDR3 DNA reads as TGCGCCAGCAGTGACCCCAGGAAGGGTCCAACTAATGAAAAACTGTTTTTT.

The chain joins TRBV7-8 to TRBJ2-3; maybe TRBD2 (6 bases). The CDR3 consists of 13 residues. The V end lost 3 bases, the J end lost 6 bases, and 10 bases lay between the germline ends. Germline CDR1 reads SGHVS; CDR2 reads FQNEAQ. CDR3 nucleotides: TGTGCCAGCAGCTTCCTCCGGGGGGATACGCAGTATTTT. This sequence encodes CASSFLRGDTQYF.

This clone was detected only a few times. The V call is TRBV5-1, the J call TRBJ2-5; TRBD2 agrees at 16 bases. This CDR3 has 16 residues. The germline V gene has CDR1 SGHRS and CDR2 YFSETQ. V was clipped by 4 bases and J by 5 bases; unmatched bases: 5. The DNA of the CDR3 is TGCGCCAGCAGCCCGGGACTAGCGGGAGGGCGTGAGACCCAGTACTTC. Amino acids: CASSPGLAGGRETQYF.

In nucleotides, the CDR3 is TGTGCCAGCAGTTGGGACAGGGCCACCTACAATGAGCAGTTCTTC. It translates to CASSWDRATYNEQFF. The chain has TRBV7-9 and TRBJ2-1; 9 nucleotides line up with TRBD1. The CDR3 totals 15 residues. Germline-derived CDR1 and CDR2 are SEHNR and FQNEAQ (reference sequence). Trimming cost V 6 bases and J 2 bases; bases outside gene matches: 5.

Notes on this clone: This is likely an artifact of a read error, given a far larger clone one base away. The chain combines TRBV5-4 with TRBJ2-2; D call uncertain. The V end lost 1 base, the J end lost 2 bases, and 0 bases lay between the germline ends. Germline assignment: CDR1 SGHNT and CDR2 YYREEE (reference sequence). The CDR3 is 12 amino acids. CDR3 nucleotides: TGTGCCAGCAGCTTGAACACCGGGGAGCTGTTTTTT. Its protein product is CASSLNTGELFF.

The rearrangement links TRBV5-4 to TRBJ2-7; D is uncertain. Germline V lookup: CDR1 SGHNT, CDR2 YYREEE (reference sequence). This CDR3 has 12 residues. The V end was cut by 0 bases, the J end by 2 bases, with 3 bases between. Here the CDR3 reads CASSLEPYEQYF. The CDR3 nucleotides are TGTGCCAGCAGCTTGGAACCCTACGAGCAGTACTTC.

The chain is built from TRBV27 and TRBJ1-5; D call uncertain. V gave up 1 base and J gave up 7 bases, with 17 bases separating them. This CDR3 has 16 residues. The germline CDR1 and CDR2 sequences are MNHEY and SMNVEV (reference sequence). The CDR3 sequence: CASSLFAASSRQPQHF. Here the CDR3 DNA reads TGTGCCAGCAGTTTATTCGCGGCCAGCTCTCGGCAGCCCCAGCATTTT.

This chain uses TRBV6-6 with TRBJ1-5; possibly TRBD1 for D (5 bases). Trimming left V 6 bases short and J 6 bases short, with 15 bases between. The CDR3 has 14 amino acids. In germline, CDR1 is MNHNY, CDR2 SVGAGI (reference sequence). In nucleotides, the CDR3 is TGTGCCAGCAGACCCGTGGGGGATAGTCAGCCCCAGCATTTT. Translation gives CASRPVGDSQPQHF.

J is TRBJ2-4 and V is TRBV30, with 7 bases lining up with TRBD1. The CDR3 contains 17 residues. CDR1 is GTSNPN, CDR2 SVGIG, per germline (reference sequence). Germline trimming cut 3 bases from V and 0 bases from J; bases unmatched to any gene: 11. CDR3 in DNA: TGTGCCTGGAGAAGACAGGGTTCAGCGGTAGCCAAAAACATTCAGTACTTC. This encodes CAWRRQGSAVAKNIQYF.

The J gene is TRBJ2-5, the V gene TRBV6-1; 13 nucleotides align to TRBD2. The germline V gene encodes CDR1 MNHNS and CDR2 SASEGT. J was trimmed by 4 bases and V by 6 bases; bases with no gene match: 5. The CDR3 has 15 residues. The DNA for the CDR3 is TGTGCCAGCAGCCCGGGACTAGCGGGATTAGAGACCCAGTACTTC. Its translation: CASSPGLAGLETQYF.

The genes are TRBV14 and TRBJ2-3; 8 nucleotides align to TRBD2. The V gene end was trimmed by 4 bases and the J gene end by 0 bases; junction bases not matched to a gene: 6. Germline loops: CDR1 SGHDN, CDR2 FVKESK. The CDR3 is made up of 16 amino acids. The CDR3: CASSRLLAGSTDTQYF. As DNA, the CDR3 is TGTGCCAGCAGCCGCTTGCTAGCGGGCAGCACAGATACGCAGTATTTT.

The DNA for the CDR3 is TGCGCCAGCAGCTTCCTGGATTATCGGACAGAGAGCAATCAGCCCCAGCATTTT. Protein: CASSFLDYRTESNQPQHF. V gene TRBV5-1 combines with J gene TRBJ1-5, with a possible D match to TRBD1 (6 bases). CDR1 SGHRS and CDR2 YFSETQ come from the germline V gene. The CDR3 length is 18 residues. With 2 bases removed from V and 1 base from J, the gap between germline ends came to 19 bases.

The gene calls are TRBV27 and TRBJ2-7, with D unclear. Germline CDR1 MNHEY, CDR2 SMNVEV (reference sequence). Trimming stripped 8 bases from V and 4 bases from J, with 15 bases between. This CDR3 has 13 amino acids. CDR3 coding DNA: TGTGCCAGCGGCGATAGGGTTTCTTACGAGCAGTACTTC. Translation: CASGDRVSYEQYF.

The chain is built from TRBV5-1 and TRBJ2-3; 8 bases match TRBD1. V trimming: 4 bases; J trimming: 4 bases; junction bases outside the gene matches: 8. The CDR3 extends over 15 amino acids. Per the germline V gene, CDR1 is SGHRS and CDR2 is YFSETQ. CDR3 DNA: TGCGCCAGCAGCCCGAGGACAGGGTTCCCAGATACGCAGTATTTT. Translated: CASSPRTGFPDTQYF.

The CDR3 nucleotides read TGTGCCAGCAGCCCAAACGGACAGTTCCAAGAGACCCAGTACTTC. Its translation: CASSPNGQFQETQYF. The chain links TRBV7-6 to TRBJ2-5; TRBD1 is a possible D gene (6 bases). The ends were cut back, 5 bases at V and 1 base at J, with 14 bases in the middle. CDR1 SGHVS and CDR2 FNYEAQ come from the germline V gene. This CDR3 region has 15 residues.

This clone occurred a few times. J is TRBJ2-7 and V is TRBV11-2; D gene ambiguous. Trimming removed 0 bases at V and 4 bases at J, with 10 bases between. Germline V lookup: CDR1 SGHAT, CDR2 FQNNGV. The CDR3 length is 14 residues. CDR3 protein: CASSLDLRSYEQYF. The CDR3 coding sequence is TGTGCCAGCAGCTTAGATCTACGGTCTTACGAGCAGTACTTC.